The next 17 T cell receptor beta chains were all read from a single sample in a study of cytomegalovirus exposure and HLA in healthy donors. 60 Vbeta and 13 Jbeta primers were used in PCR. Assay used: immunoSEQ multiplex PCR; TCRdb lists only in-frame clones, some missing. The table records about 88,000 clones, over 80% of them present only once. What was sequenced was PBMCs. The receptors here all came from a man between 18 and 35 years old in good health and CMV-seronegative.

The chain combines TRBV4-1 with TRBJ1-1; 7 nucleotides agree with TRBD1. Germline CDR1 reads MGHRA; CDR2 reads YSYEKL. This CDR3 has 16 residues. The ends lost 2 bases at V and 2 bases at J; junction bases unmatched: 8. DNA for the CDR3: TGCGCCAGCAGCCAAAAGAGGGGACAGCCAAACACTGAAGCTTTCTTT. This codes for CASSQKRGQPNTEAFF.

The rearrangement joins TRBV30 to TRBJ1-6, with 8 bases identical to TRBD1. The germline V gene has CDR1 GTSNPN and CDR2 SVGIG (reference sequence). J gave up 8 bases and V 3 bases, and 3 bases lay outside the gene matches. This CDR3 is built from 13 residues. CDR3 region: CAWRGTGDSPLHF. In DNA form, the CDR3 reads TGTGCCTGGAGGGGGACAGGCGATTCACCCCTCCACTTT.

The chain uses TRBV5-1 and TRBJ2-5, with TRBD1 as a possible D gene (5 bases). The CDR3 is made up of 13 amino acids. Germline V gene lookup returns CDR1 SGHRS and CDR2 YFSETQ. V shed 3 bases and J shed 3 bases, with 9 bases lying between them. The CDR3 spells CASSWTREETQYF. The CDR3 DNA reads as TGCGCCAGCAGCTGGACAAGGGAAGAGACCCAGTACTTC.

V gene TRBV6-5 combines with J gene TRBJ2-7; TRBD1 matches at 9 bases. Unmatched junction bases numbered 12, after V lost 2 bases and J lost 7 bases. Per the germline V gene, CDR1 is MNHEY and CDR2 is SVGAGI. This CDR3 spans 16 amino acids. The CDR3 region has the DNA TGTGCCAGCAGTTACGCCCCGGGACAGGGAGGCGTGGAGCAGTACTTC. Translated: CASSYAPGQGGVEQYF.

The V call is TRBV19, the J call TRBJ1-2; D is undetermined. The CDR3 runs 15 residues. From germline, CDR1 is LNHDA and CDR2 SQIVND (reference sequence). Trimming left V 8 bases short and J 2 bases short, with 18 bases between. CDR3 sequence reads: CASHAKGSPNYGYTF. The CDR3 coding sequence is TGTGCCAGTCACGCGAAAGGGAGCCCCAACTATGGCTACACCTTC.

V gene TRBV9 combines with J gene TRBJ2-5; D is possibly TRBD1 (8 bases). Trimming pared 1 base from V and 4 bases from J, leaving 17 bases between. The CDR3 is 16 amino acids. Germline CDR1 and CDR2: SGDLS and YYNGEE. The CDR3 protein is CASSVLQGGLGETQYF. The CDR3 nucleotides read TGTGCCAGCAGCGTACTACAGGGGGGGCTGGGAGAGACCCAGTACTTC.

The chain carries TRBV6-5 and TRBJ2-7; 7 bases are shared with TRBD2. The CDR3 covers 11 residues. The V gene end was trimmed by 4 bases and the J gene end by 6 bases; junction bases not matched to a gene: 0. Germline V gives CDR1 MNHEY, CDR2 SVGAGI. The CDR3 sequence is CASSSGGEQYF. CDR3 nucleotide sequence: TGTGCCAGCAGTTCGGGGGGCGAGCAGTACTTC.

The CDR3 bases are TGTGCCAGCAGTTACGGAACAGGGGCCACTGAAGCTTTCTTT. Encoded protein: CASSYGTGATEAFF. This chain uses TRBV6-5 with TRBJ1-1; 7 nucleotides line up with TRBD1. The CDR3 is made up of 14 amino acids. The trim removed 2 bases at V and 4 bases at J, leaving 4 bases unmatched. Germline V gene lookup returns CDR1 MNHEY and CDR2 SVGAGI.

This chain connects TRBV30 to TRBJ1-5; a weak D match, TRBD1 (6 bases). Germline CDR1 reads GTSNPN; CDR2 reads SVGIG (reference sequence). The CDR3 totals 18 residues. Trimming removed 0 bases at V and 0 bases at J, with 18 bases between. CDR3 DNA sequence: TGTGCCTGGAGTGTAGGAACAGGGCCCCCGATTAGCAATCAGCCCCAGCATTTT. Translated: CAWSVGTGPPISNQPQHF.

This chain joins TRBV6-4 and TRBJ1-1; a weak D match, TRBD1 (5 bases). Trimming shortened V by 6 bases and J by 4 bases, and 12 bases separated the two germline ends. The CDR3 runs to 13 residues. The germline gives CDR1 MRHNA, CDR2 SNTAGT. The CDR3 region is CASSEAGGTEAFF. The CDR3 DNA reads as TGTGCCAGCAGCGAAGCGGGGGGCACTGAAGCTTTCTTT.

The sample holds one count of this clone. CDR3 sequence: CASSFRQGTEAFF. CDR3 coding DNA: TGTGCCAGCAGCTTCCGACAGGGCACTGAAGCTTTCTTT. The gene calls are TRBV11-2 and TRBJ1-1, with 7 nucleotides matching TRBD1. V lost 3 bases, J lost 4 bases, and 2 bases stayed unmatched. Germline loops: CDR1 SGHAT, CDR2 FQNNGV. The CDR3 loop spans 13 amino acids.

This clone was seen once. This chain uses TRBV28 with TRBJ1-4; TRBD1 might be the D (6 bases). Germline V gene lookup returns CDR1 MDHEN and CDR2 SYDVKM. V shed 6 bases and J shed 5 bases, with 19 bases lying between them. The CDR3 is 16 amino acids. The CDR3, as DNA: TGTGCCAGCAGCCTAGGGACATTTGGCTACAATGAAAAACTGTTTTTT. Amino acid sequence: CASSLGTFGYNEKLFF.

The chain carries TRBV5-1 and TRBJ2-5, with TRBD1 as a possible D gene (5 bases). The last part of the DNA fits TRBJ2-7 better; the J call may be wrong. Germline values: CDR1 SGHRS, CDR2 YFSETQ. CDR3 length: 15 amino acids. CDR3: CASSTTVGGAYEQYF. CDR3 bases: TGCGCCAGCAGCACGACAGTTGGTGGGGCCTACGAGCAGTACTTC.

This clone appeared a few times. The V and J genes are TRBV29-1 and TRBJ2-3, with 7 bases that match TRBD2. Trimming at V came to 3 bases and at J to 4 bases, leaving 4 bases not matched to a gene. The CDR3 loop spans 13 amino acids. Germline-derived CDR1 and CDR2 are SQVTM and ANQGSEA. CDR3 nucleotides: TGCAGCGTTGAGCGGGAGACGGCAGATACGCAGTATTTT. This translates into CSVERETADTQYF.

The J gene is TRBJ2-7, the V gene TRBV6-5, with 8 bases fitting TRBD2. V lost 6 bases and J lost 9; bases outside the gene matches: 13. Germline lookup yields CDR1 MNHEY and CDR2 SVGAGI. The CDR3 runs 14 residues. CDR3 DNA: TGTGCCAGCAGCCCCCTCGGACTAGCCCCTCTGCAGTACTTC. Translated: CASSPLGLAPLQYF.

The chain employs TRBV7-9 and TRBJ1-6; 8 bases map to TRBD1. V lost 5 bases, J lost 7 bases, and 13 bases stayed unmatched. This CDR3 is built from 17 residues. CDR1 and CDR2 (germline): SEHNR, FQNEAQ (reference sequence). CDR3 protein: CASSPSTPDRANSPLHF. The CDR3 DNA sequence: TGTGCCAGCAGCCCCTCCACCCCGGACAGGGCAAATTCACCCCTCCACTTT.

The chain has TRBV10-1 and TRBJ1-2, with unresolved D. With 6 bases removed from V and 0 bases from J, the gap between germline ends came to 11 bases. The CDR3 spans 14 residues. Germline V gene sequence: CDR1 WNHNN, CDR2 SYGVQD (reference sequence). In DNA, the CDR3 is TGCGCCAGCAGCCCCCAGGTAGCTAACTATGGCTACACCTTC. Amino acid sequence: CASSPQVANYGYTF.